The 5 T cell receptor beta chains listed next were all sequenced from one sample in a study of T cells in Graves' hyperthyroidism and ophthalmopathy. Authors of the study amplified TCR beta CDR3 regions from RNA transcripts. HTBI primers were the set used in a first-round RT-PCR of the TCR CDR3. TCRdb independently ran MiXCR on the multiplex PCR reads; one entry per CDR3 protein. The table records about 300,000 distinct CDR3 sequences, about 25% of them present only once. Sequenced sample: blood. All receptors come from a middle-aged man with Graves' hyperthyroidism that later progressed to Graves' ophthalmopathy.

This clonotype has at least ten counts. V is TRBV25-1 and J is TRBJ1-6, with D perhaps matching TRBD1 (6 bases). V gave up 5 bases and J gave up 10 bases, with 12 bases separating them. This CDR3 region has 13 residues. The germline gives CDR1 MGHDK, CDR2 SYGVNS. The CDR3 is CASSRGASSPLHF. CDR3 in DNA: TGTGCCAGCAGTCGGGGGGCAAGCTCACCCCTCCACTTT.

There are many counts of this clonotype. J is TRBJ2-7 and V is TRBV20-1, with TRBD2 matching 10 bases. Trimming removed 5 bases from V and 6 bases from J; junction bases left unmatched: 16. Germline lookup yields CDR1 DFQATT and CDR2 SNEGSKA (reference sequence). There are 16 residues in the CDR3. This CDR3 reads CSAGGPSGSFGGEQYF. The CDR3 nucleotides are TGCAGTGCTGGGGGCCCTAGCGGGAGTTTTGGTGGCGAGCAGTACTTC.

This clonotype was picked up many times. The rearrangement links TRBV4-1 to TRBJ1-2; D unclear. Trimming pared 5 bases from V and 8 bases from J, leaving 15 bases between. CDR3 length equals 13 residues. Germline-derived CDR1 and CDR2 are MGHRA and YSYEKL. The CDR3 is CASSNQERGGYTF. The CDR3 coding sequence is TGCGCCAGCAGCAATCAGGAAAGAGGCGGCTACACCTTC.

The sample holds a few counts of this clonotype. A much larger clone differs from this one at a single base, so this may be a read error. The gene calls are TRBV18 and TRBJ2-2, with 8 bases aligning to TRBD2. Germline V gene sequence: CDR1 KGHSH, CDR2 LQKENI. Germline trimming cut 3 bases from V and 4 bases from J; bases unmatched to any gene: 10. The CDR3 is 17 amino acids. Here the CDR3 reads CASSPPGLVGGTGELFF. CDR3 DNA: TGTGCCAGCTCACCGCCGGGACTAGTGGGAGGCACCGGGGAGCTGTTTTTT.

This chain joins TRBV7-2 and TRBJ2-5; the D gene could be TRBD1 or TRBD2 (5 bases each). V was trimmed by 5 bases and J by 5 bases, leaving 12 bases between them. This CDR3 has 13 amino acids. CDR1 is SGHTA and CDR2 is FQGNSA in the germline V gene. CDR3 protein: CASSLGRDETQYF. The DNA of the CDR3 is TGTGCCAGCAGCCTGGGCAGGGACGAGACCCAGTACTTC.